Following are 2 T cell receptor beta chains from one sample sequenced in a study of OX40 agonist ivuxolimab in advanced cancers. Produced via immunoSEQ multiplex PCR; TCRdb's table is partial and in-frame only. This sample has 45,000 or so clones; around 84% occur once, and the top ten carry around 2.7%. This material consisted of CD4+ or CD8+ T cells sorted from blood, taken in a trial of the OX40 agonist ivuxolimab. These receptors all stem from an adult with an advanced solid tumor such as melanoma, head and neck, liver or kidney cancer.

The genes are TRBV6-1 and TRBJ1-6; D unresolved. This CDR3 has 15 residues. CDR1 and CDR2 from the germline V gene are MNHNS and SASEGT. V gave up 10 bases and J gave up 7 bases, with 20 bases separating them. CDR3 region: CATRTGGSGNSPLHF. CDR3 nucleotide sequence: TGTGCCACCCGGACGGGTGGGAGTGGGAATTCACCCCTCCACTTT.

The CDR3 region is CASSPTQSSYGYTF. The DNA of the CDR3 is TGTGCCAGCTCACCAACGCAGTCTTCCTATGGCTACACCTTC. The chain combines TRBV18 with TRBJ1-2; unclear D gene. There are 14 residues in the CDR3. Germline assignment: CDR1 KGHSH and CDR2 LQKENI. With 2 bases removed from V and 4 bases from J, the gap between germline ends came to 11 bases.